Below are 31 T cell receptor beta chains sequenced from a single sample in a study of blood T cell repertoires in COVID-19. This table comes from immunoSEQ multiplex PCR, and its TCRdb copy is limited to in-frame clones, with some not included. The top ten clones hold under 4.5% of a sample with under 300,000 clones, approximately 85% of them seen once. The material sequenced was peripheral blood. The receptor source for this set is a man between 45 and 60 years old with acute or convalescent COVID-19.

The chain combines TRBV18 with TRBJ2-1; a possible D gene is TRBD2 (5 bases). V was clipped by 0 bases and J by 5 bases, with 5 bases between them. Germline CDR1 and CDR2: KGHSH and LQKENI. The CDR3 totals 13 residues. DNA of the CDR3: TGTGCCAGCTCACCACCCGGGGACAATGAGCAGTTCTTC. Amino acid sequence: CASSPPGDNEQFF. Together with reference TRBV18 and TRBJ2-1, the CDR3 gives the full variable domain: NAGVMQNPRHLVRRRGQEARLRCSPMKGHSHVYWYRQLPEEGLKFMVYLQKENIIDESGMPKERFSAEFPKEGPSILRIQQVVRGDSAAYFCASSPPGDNEQFFGPGTRLTVL.

The chain's CDR3 is CAISQQGNTEAFF. CDR3 bases: TGTGCCATCAGTCAACAGGGGAACACTGAAGCTTTCTTT. The rearrangement joins TRBV10-3 to TRBJ1-1; a weak D match, TRBD1 (6 bases). This CDR3 region has 13 residues. The germline CDR1 and CDR2 sequences are ENHRY and SYGVKD. Trimming pared 5 bases from V and 1 base from J, leaving 8 bases between.

J is TRBJ2-3 and V is TRBV6-6; 9 bases line up with TRBD1. V was clipped by 6 bases and J by 3 bases; unmatched bases: 7. The germline V gene encodes CDR1 MNHNY and CDR2 SVGAGI (reference sequence). The CDR3 loop spans 15 amino acids. The CDR3 DNA follows: TGTGCCAGCAGCTCCCAGGACAGGGGAACAGATACGCAGTATTTT. Translating gives CASSSQDRGTDTQYF.

The chain links TRBV6-5 to TRBJ2-1; 11 positions agree with TRBD2. CDR1 MNHEY and CDR2 SVGAGI come from the germline V gene. V lost 2 bases, J lost 9 bases, and 9 bases stayed unmatched. The CDR3 runs to 16 residues. In DNA form, the CDR3 reads TGTGCCAGCAGTTACACCTTAGCGGGGGGGCAGGCTGAGCAGTTCTTC. It yields the protein CASSYTLAGGQAEQFF.

The CDR3 sequence: CASSEQPGGLSGNTIYF. For the CDR3, the DNA is TGTGCCAGCAGTGAGCAACCGGGAGGCCTCTCTGGAAACACCATATATTTT. The rearrangement joins TRBV6-4 to TRBJ1-3; D gene uncertain. V dropped 3 bases and J dropped 0 bases, with 15 bases sitting between them. This CDR3 spans 17 amino acids. Germline CDR1 is MRHNA and CDR2 is SNTAGT.

The rearrangement joins TRBV4-2 to TRBJ1-2; D perhaps matches TRBD1 (5 bases). The CDR3 is made up of 13 amino acids. V was cut by 6 bases and J by 4 bases, with 12 bases left in between. CDR1 is LGHNA, CDR2 YNFKEQ, per germline. The CDR3 loop is CASSRDWSYGYTF. In DNA form, the CDR3 reads TGTGCCAGCAGTCGGGACTGGAGCTATGGCTACACCTTC.

V is TRBV30 and J is TRBJ2-7, with TRBD2 identical over 10 bases. V dropped 4 bases and J dropped 4; count of bases not matched to a gene: 13. CDR3 size: 16 residues. Germline V gene sequence: CDR1 GTSNPN, CDR2 SVGIG (reference sequence). This chain's CDR3 is CAWMSPFLAGEYEQYF. CDR3 coding DNA: TGTGCCTGGATGTCCCCTTTTCTAGCGGGAGAATACGAGCAGTACTTC.

The V gene is TRBV24-1, the J gene TRBJ2-1; D gene unclear. Between the trimmed V and J ends, which lost 1 base and 8 bases, there was a span of 8 bases. CDR1 KGHDR and CDR2 SFDVKD come from the germline V gene. The CDR3 has 13 amino acids. CDR3 in DNA: TGTGCCACCAGTGATTTAACGAGCTATGAGCAGTTCTTC. Its translation: CATSDLTSYEQFF.

The chain links TRBV19 to TRBJ1-2; D not resolved. Germline CDR1 is LNHDA and CDR2 is SQIVND (reference sequence). CDR3 size: 13 residues. The germline V and J ends were trimmed by 3 bases and 6 bases, with 11 bases remaining between them. CDR3 in DNA: TGTGCCAGTAGTATGAGGAGGGCCAATGGCTACACCTTC. Amino acids: CASSMRRANGYTF.

The rearrangement links TRBV19 to TRBJ2-5; 10 bases agree with TRBD1. Germline lookup yields CDR1 LNHDA and CDR2 SQIVND (reference sequence). The CDR3 consists of 15 residues. V gave up 3 bases and J gave up 1 base; unmatched junction bases: 2. As DNA, the CDR3 is TGTGCCAGTAGTATCGGACAGGGGGGCCAAGAGACCCAGTACTTC. Protein product: CASSIGQGGQETQYF.

The genes are TRBV9 and TRBJ2-1, with a tentative D call TRBD1 (5 bases). This CDR3 contains 14 residues. The germline V and J ends were trimmed by 2 bases and 5 bases, with 11 bases remaining between them. Germline lookup yields CDR1 SGDLS and CDR2 YYNGEE. DNA for the CDR3: TGTGCCAGCAGCGTCACAGGAATGAACAATGAGCAGTTCTTC. Protein: CASSVTGMNNEQFF.

The chain links TRBV7-6 to TRBJ2-1; TRBD2 aligns across 8 bases. J lost 4 bases, V lost 4 bases, and 6 bases had no gene match. There are 15 residues in the CDR3. The germline gives CDR1 SGHVS, CDR2 FNYEAQ. The DNA of the CDR3 is TGTGCCAGCAGCTATGGGACTAGGGCGTACAATGAGCAGTTCTTC. It specifies CASSYGTRAYNEQFF.

This chain links TRBV13 with TRBJ1-3; maybe TRBD1 (6 bases). The CDR3 loop spans 17 amino acids. V gave up 3 bases and J gave up 5 bases, with 20 bases separating them. CDR1 is PRHDT, CDR2 FYEKMQ, per germline (reference sequence). CDR3 nucleotides: TGTGCCAGCAGCTTTGGCCGCGGACAGACTTTGCGAAACACCATATATTTT. This gives the protein CASSFGRGQTLRNTIYF.

This rearrangement joins TRBV6-5 to TRBJ2-1, with TRBD2 identical over 10 bases. Unmatched junction bases numbered 8, after V lost 11 bases and J lost 4 bases. CDR1 is MNHEY and CDR2 is SVGAGI in the germline V gene. This CDR3 region has 14 residues. The CDR3 bases are TGTGCCGGGGGGAGCGGGAGGGGATACAATGAGCAGTTCTTC. Translated: CAGGSGRGYNEQFF.

The chain carries TRBV20-1 and TRBJ1-4; no firm D call. Germline V gives CDR1 DFQATT, CDR2 SNEGSKA (reference sequence). This CDR3 is 11 amino acids long. Trimming stripped 0 bases from V and 10 bases from J, with 6 bases between. CDR3 sequence (DNA): TGCAGTGCTAGAGATGGGCGAAAACTGTTTTTT. It translates to CSARDGRKLFF.

This chain links TRBV2 with TRBJ2-7, with TRBD1 identical over 10 bases. Looked up from germline, CDR1 is SNHLY and CDR2 is FYNNEI. The CDR3 is made up of 15 amino acids. The V and J ends lost 6 bases and 6 bases, in that order; junction bases with no gene match: 11. The DNA for the CDR3 is TGTGCCAGCAGGGGGTGGGACAGGGGAACCCTCGAGCAGTACTTC. It translates to CASRGWDRGTLEQYF.

This chain connects TRBV14 to TRBJ1-5; D may be TRBD1 (5 bases). The CDR3 runs 20 residues. The germline V gene has CDR1 SGHDN and CDR2 FVKESK. V lost 0 bases and J lost 4, with 25 bases in between. CDR3: CASSQETQGAETRLNQPQHF. CDR3 bases: TGTGCCAGCAGCCAAGAGACCCAAGGGGCCGAAACAAGGCTAAATCAGCCCCAGCATTTT.

The rearrangement links TRBV7-3 to TRBJ2-3; the match to TRBD2 covers 9 bases. The V segment lost 4 bases and the J segment 1 base; nucleotides outside the gene matches: 6. This CDR3 is 16 amino acids long. Germline CDR1 SGHTA, CDR2 FQGTGA. The CDR3 DNA reads as TGTGCCAGCAGCTACCGACTAGCGGTCGGCACAGATACGCAGTATTTT. This encodes CASSYRLAVGTDTQYF.

The table lists this clone with a few counts. The gene calls are TRBV5-6 and TRBJ1-5; no definite D call. Trimming cost V 2 bases and J 8 bases, with 8 bases left between them. The germline CDR1 and CDR2 sequences are SGHDT and YYEEEE. The CDR3 contains 12 residues. CDR3 DNA: TGTGCCAGCAGCTTTTGGGGAGAGCCCCAGCATTTT. Amino acids: CASSFWGEPQHF. The whole variable domain, filled in from reference TRBV5-6 and TRBJ1-5, reads DAGVTQSPTHLIKTRGQQVTLRCSPKSGHDTVSWYQQALGQGPQFIFQYYEEEERQRGNFPDRFSGHQFPNYSSELNVNALLLGDSALYLCASSFWGEPQHFGDGTRLSIL.

V and J are TRBV5-1 and TRBJ2-6; 10 nucleotides align to TRBD1. Germline trimming cut 9 bases from V and 0 bases from J; bases unmatched to any gene: 6. Looked up from germline, CDR1 is SGHRS and CDR2 is YFSETQ. There are 16 residues in the CDR3. CDR3 amino acids: CATPTGGRSGANVLTF. The DNA of the CDR3 is TGCGCCACTCCGACAGGGGGCCGCTCTGGGGCCAACGTCCTGACTTTC.

This clone was seen just once. The chain is built from TRBV27 and TRBJ2-1, with 13 bases matching TRBD2. The V gene's germline CDR1 is MNHEY and CDR2 SMNVEV (reference sequence). J was trimmed by 9 bases and V by 3 bases; bases with no gene match: 2. The CDR3 is 14 residues long. The CDR3 region is CASSFGLAGAEQFF. The CDR3 coding sequence is TGTGCCAGCAGTTTTGGACTAGCGGGGGCTGAGCAGTTCTTC.

This chain links TRBV7-9 with TRBJ2-7; 9 bases are a match to TRBD1. The CDR3 contains 17 residues. V shed 2 bases, J shed 3 bases, and the junction held 11 bases outside the gene matches. CDR1 and CDR2 (germline): SEHNR, FQNEAQ (reference sequence). The CDR3: CASSLRSGTGMVYEQYF. The DNA for the CDR3 is TGTGCCAGCAGCTTAAGGTCCGGGACAGGGATGGTCTACGAGCAGTACTTC.

DNA of the CDR3: TGTGCCAGCGGGAAGCAACTGGGACAGAACTATGGCTACACCTTC. This gives the protein CASGKQLGQNYGYTF. This chain uses TRBV6-5 with TRBJ1-2, with 7 positions matching TRBD1. The CDR3 is 15 residues long. V was clipped by 8 bases and J by 2 bases; unmatched bases: 11. Germline-derived CDR1 and CDR2 are MNHEY and SVGAGI.

The chain couples TRBV11-3 to TRBJ2-7; 7 nucleotides align to TRBD2. The CDR3 spans 15 residues. V dropped 3 bases and J dropped 3; count of bases not matched to a gene: 8. The germline gives CDR1 SGHNT, CDR2 YENEEA. The CDR3 bases are TGTGCCAGCAGCTTGGTCCGGGACTACCTCTACGAGCAGTACTTC. It yields the protein CASSLVRDYLYEQYF.

The chain links TRBV29-1 to TRBJ2-5; the match to TRBD2 covers 12 bases. Germline lookup yields CDR1 SQVTM and CDR2 ANQGSEA. CDR3 length equals 14 residues. With V trimmed by 8 bases and J by 5 bases, 9 bases remained unmatched. CDR3 sequence: CSTPSGRAVETQYF. For the CDR3, the DNA is TGCAGCACGCCTAGCGGGAGGGCCGTGGAGACCCAGTACTTC. The full variable domain, with the rest looked up from reference TRBV29-1 and TRBJ2-5, is SAVISQKPSRDICQRGTSLTIQCQVDSQVTMMFWYRQQPGQSLTLIATANQGSEATYESGFVIDKFPISRPNLTFSTLTVSNMSPEDSSIYLCSTPSGRAVETQYFGPGTRLLVL.

The V call is TRBV30, the J call TRBJ2-1; D is unresolved. The CDR3 runs 14 residues. Germline CDR1 reads GTSNPN; CDR2 reads SVGIG (reference sequence). V shed 1 base and J shed 3 bases, with 10 bases lying between them. CDR3 DNA sequence: TGTGCCTGGAGTGGAGTCTCTGGCTACAATGAGCAGTTCTTC. Translating it yields CAWSGVSGYNEQFF.

This chain links TRBV10-2 with TRBJ2-7, with D tentatively TRBD1 (6 bases). The CDR3 sequence is 18 residues long. The germline CDR1 and CDR2 sequences are WSHSY and SAAADI. V was pared by 2 bases and J by 4 bases, with 24 bases between. The CDR3 DNA is TGCGCCAGCAGTGAGGACGCAACAGGGATGAGGTATACGTACGAGCAGTACTTC. Its protein is CASSEDATGMRYTYEQYF.

V is TRBV5-1 and J is TRBJ2-5, with TRBD1 matching 7 bases. J was trimmed by 2 bases and V by 6 bases; bases with no gene match: 7. The CDR3 is 14 residues long. From germline, CDR1 is SGHRS and CDR2 YFSETQ. CDR3 bases: TGCGCCAGCAACCCGACAGGGAATCAAGAGACCCAGTACTTC. Amino acids: CASNPTGNQETQYF.

V usage is TRBV11-2 and J usage is TRBJ2-3, with TRBD1 matching 9 bases. This CDR3 has 15 amino acids. With V trimmed by 0 bases and J by 6 bases, 4 bases remained unmatched. Per the germline V gene, CDR1 is SGHAT and CDR2 is FQNNGV. In DNA form, the CDR3 reads TGTGCCAGCAGCTTAGAGCAGGGGACAGGGGATACGCAGTATTTT. Translating gives CASSLEQGTGDTQYF.

The chain couples TRBV12-3 or TRBV12-4 to TRBJ1-5, with D uncertain. The CDR3 sequence is 13 residues long. The V and J ends lost 5 bases and 3 bases respectively, with 8 bases between them. The CDR3 region is CASSNGDNQPQHF. Written as DNA, the CDR3 is TGTGCCAGCAGTAACGGGGACAATCAGCCCCAGCATTTT.

V usage is TRBV5-1 and J usage is TRBJ2-1; 8 bases line up with TRBD2. This CDR3 spans 14 amino acids. Germline CDR1 reads SGHRS; CDR2 reads YFSETQ. J was trimmed by 7 bases and V by 2 bases; bases with no gene match: 5. Written as DNA, the CDR3 is TGCGCCAGCAGCTTTGCAGCGGGAGAGAATGAGCAGTTCTTC. Translating it yields CASSFAAGENEQFF.